Sequencing of this T cell receptor (beta chain) was carried out in a study of OX40 agonist ivuxolimab in advanced cancers. Study context: Dose-escalation subjects each had hepatocellular carcinoma, melanoma, renal cell or head and neck cancer. Points from the study as a whole: In a subset of nonresponders, normalized T-cell clonal expansion was also low.

As concerns this clone: Its antigen is not known.

Sequencing was performed with immunoSEQ multiplex PCR; in TCRdb, only in-frame clones are kept and a portion is missing. Here the sample spans over 65,000 clones, around 85% being singletons. With 5 bases removed from V and 4 bases from J, the gap between germline ends came to 9 bases. The CDR3 is made up of 13 amino acids. Germline V CDR1 and CDR2: SGHTA, FQGTGA. The rearrangement links TRBV7-3 to TRBJ2-1, with D unclear. This clonotype originated in an adult with an advanced solid tumor such as melanoma, head and neck, liver or kidney cancer. The specimen comprised CD4+ or CD8+ T cells sorted from blood, sampled in a trial of the OX40 agonist ivuxolimab. Written as DNA, the CDR3 is TGTGCCAGCAGCCCCGGATTTTACAATGAGCAGTTCTTC. Translating it yields CASSPGFYNEQFF.